These 8 T cell receptor beta chains came from one sample sequenced in a study of T-cell memory formation after mild COVID-19. TCRdb reanalysed the 5' RACE reads using MiXCR and keeps one entry per CDR3 protein. The sample lists 65,000 to 95,000 distinct CDR3 sequences, roughly 13% seen once, with 41% in the top ten. Sequencing was done on a sample of PBMCs or a T cell subset sorted from them (not recorded which). Every receptor here comes from a man aged 18 to 30 who had mild COVID-19 (a few samples of this study predate the infection). Cell type and time point are not known.

This clonotype was detected only a few times. This chain connects TRBV7-8 to TRBJ1-5, with 8 bases matching TRBD1. Germline lookup yields CDR1 SGHVS and CDR2 FQNEAQ. This CDR3 is built from 15 residues. V shed 1 base and J 3 bases; nucleotides not matched to a gene: 2. CDR3 protein: CASSLGTGNNQPQHF. CDR3 nucleotides: TGTGCCAGCAGCTTAGGGACAGGGAACAATCAGCCCCAGCATTTT.

This rearrangement joins TRBV20-1 to TRBJ1-5; tentative D call: TRBD1 (5 bases). Per the germline V gene, CDR1 is DFQATT and CDR2 is SNEGSKA (reference sequence). The CDR3 runs to 12 residues. V was pared by 5 bases and J by 8 bases, with 13 bases between. The DNA for the CDR3 is TGCAGTGCTGCAAATAGGGGAAAGCCCCAGCATTTT. Translation: CSAANRGKPQHF.

The CDR3 DNA follows: TGTGCCAGCACCCAAGGGGGGGTTCAGCCCCAGCATTTT. Translated: CASTQGGVQPQHF. The chain recombines TRBV5-6 with TRBJ1-5; D possibly corresponds to TRBD1 (6 bases). Trimming pared 6 bases from V and 6 bases from J, leaving 13 bases between. The CDR3 covers 13 residues. CDR1 SGHDT and CDR2 YYEEEE come from the germline V gene.

This clonotype was detected ten times or more. The rearrangement uses TRBV9 and TRBJ2-3; 12 positions match TRBD2. V shed 3 bases, J shed 5 bases, and the junction held 7 bases outside the gene matches. The CDR3 length is 16 residues. Germline CDR1 reads SGDLS; CDR2 reads YYNGEE. CDR3 coding DNA: TGTGCCAGCAGCGGTACCGGGACTAGCGGGCTAGATACGCAGTATTTT. It is translated as CASSGTGTSGLDTQYF.

The rearrangement links TRBV5-1 to TRBJ2-2; a weak D match, TRBD1 (7 bases). CDR3 size: 15 residues. Trimming removed 2 bases at V and 0 bases at J, with 8 bases between. Germline V lookup: CDR1 SGHRS, CDR2 YFSETQ. This chain's CDR3 is CASSFRGANTGELFF. CDR3 bases: TGCGCCAGCAGCTTCAGGGGGGCGAACACCGGGGAGCTGTTTTTT.

Turning to this clonotype: The junction departs from the called germline gene at one end, perhaps through a read error. The rearrangement uses TRBV12-3 or TRBV12-4 and TRBJ2-5, with D possibly TRBD2 on 5 matching bases. The length of the CDR3 is 13 residues. The CDR3 DNA reads TGTGCCAGCATTTTAAGGCCGGGGGAGACCCAGTACTTC. It encodes CASILRPGETQYF.

The V call is TRBV4-3, the J call TRBJ2-7; D uncertain. V shed 0 bases and J shed 7 bases, with 22 bases lying between them. The germline CDR1 and CDR2 sequences are LGHNA and YSLEER. There are 17 residues in the CDR3. CDR3 in amino acids: CASSQDPPLGFDREQYF. The CDR3 region has the DNA TGCGCCAGCAGCCAAGATCCCCCCCTCGGGTTCGATAGAGAGCAGTACTTC.

This clonotype is a singleton in its sample. CDR3 region: CASSLGSIRGSKNIQYF. CDR3 nucleotide sequence: TGTGCCAGCAGCTTAGGCAGTATCAGGGGGTCCAAAAACATTCAGTACTTC. The V and J genes are TRBV7-2 and TRBJ2-4, with TRBD1 matching over 7 bases. Per germline, CDR1 SGHTA and CDR2 FQGNSA. The CDR3 contains 17 residues. Trimming took 1 base from V and 2 from J; bases not matched to a gene: 8.